The next 4 T cell receptor beta chains were all read from a single sample in a study of OX40 agonist ivuxolimab in advanced cancers. Produced via immunoSEQ multiplex PCR; TCRdb's table is partial and in-frame only. This table holds 45,000 to 55,000 clones, 88% found once. Sequences were derived from CD4+ or CD8+ T cells sorted from blood, sampled in a trial of the OX40 agonist ivuxolimab. Source of these receptors: an adult with an advanced solid tumor such as melanoma, head and neck, liver or kidney cancer.

The chain uses TRBV7-9 and TRBJ2-3, with TRBD2 matching 12 bases. This CDR3 is 16 amino acids long. V was pared by 5 bases and J by 4 bases, with 7 bases of the junction left unmatched. Germline V gene lookup returns CDR1 SEHNR and CDR2 FQNEAQ (reference sequence). CDR3 protein: CASSELAGGLSDTQYF. In DNA form, the CDR3 reads TGTGCCAGCAGCGAGCTAGCGGGGGGGCTTTCAGATACGCAGTATTTT.

The chain carries TRBV25-1 and TRBJ2-2; D is perhaps TRBD1 or TRBD2 (5 bases each). Germline loops: CDR1 MGHDK, CDR2 SYGVNS. The V gene lost 3 bases and the J gene lost 2 bases, with 16 bases spanning the gap. The CDR3 loop spans 17 amino acids. The CDR3 protein is CASSDGFWDGNTGELFF. In DNA, the CDR3 is TGTGCCAGCAGTGATGGTTTCTGGGACGGAAACACCGGGGAGCTGTTTTTT. The variable domain in full, completed from reference TRBV25-1 and TRBJ2-2, reads EADIYQTPRYLVIGTGKKITLECSQTMGHDKMYWYQQDPGMELHLIHYSYGVNSTEKGDLSSESTVSRIRTEHFPLTLESARPSHTSQYLCASSDGFWDGNTGELFFGEGSRLTVL.

The table lists this clone with a few counts. The gene calls are TRBV19 and TRBJ1-5; 10 bases agree with TRBD1. V was pared by 4 bases and J by 6 bases, with 6 bases of the junction left unmatched. The CDR3 length is 15 residues. Per the germline V gene, CDR1 is LNHDA and CDR2 is SQIVND (reference sequence). The CDR3 protein is CASSTRTGGTQPQHF. The CDR3 nucleotides are TGTGCCAGTAGTACCCGGACAGGGGGAACTCAGCCCCAGCATTTT.

This sequence joins TRBV29-1 and TRBJ2-7; 10 nucleotides agree with TRBD1. Germline V gives CDR1 SQVTM, CDR2 ANQGSEA. V lost 4 bases to trimming and J lost 6 bases; unmatched junction nucleotides: 6. The CDR3 runs 13 residues. Here the CDR3 reads CSVGRQGATEQYF. The CDR3, as DNA: TGCAGCGTTGGTCGACAGGGGGCTACCGAGCAGTACTTC.